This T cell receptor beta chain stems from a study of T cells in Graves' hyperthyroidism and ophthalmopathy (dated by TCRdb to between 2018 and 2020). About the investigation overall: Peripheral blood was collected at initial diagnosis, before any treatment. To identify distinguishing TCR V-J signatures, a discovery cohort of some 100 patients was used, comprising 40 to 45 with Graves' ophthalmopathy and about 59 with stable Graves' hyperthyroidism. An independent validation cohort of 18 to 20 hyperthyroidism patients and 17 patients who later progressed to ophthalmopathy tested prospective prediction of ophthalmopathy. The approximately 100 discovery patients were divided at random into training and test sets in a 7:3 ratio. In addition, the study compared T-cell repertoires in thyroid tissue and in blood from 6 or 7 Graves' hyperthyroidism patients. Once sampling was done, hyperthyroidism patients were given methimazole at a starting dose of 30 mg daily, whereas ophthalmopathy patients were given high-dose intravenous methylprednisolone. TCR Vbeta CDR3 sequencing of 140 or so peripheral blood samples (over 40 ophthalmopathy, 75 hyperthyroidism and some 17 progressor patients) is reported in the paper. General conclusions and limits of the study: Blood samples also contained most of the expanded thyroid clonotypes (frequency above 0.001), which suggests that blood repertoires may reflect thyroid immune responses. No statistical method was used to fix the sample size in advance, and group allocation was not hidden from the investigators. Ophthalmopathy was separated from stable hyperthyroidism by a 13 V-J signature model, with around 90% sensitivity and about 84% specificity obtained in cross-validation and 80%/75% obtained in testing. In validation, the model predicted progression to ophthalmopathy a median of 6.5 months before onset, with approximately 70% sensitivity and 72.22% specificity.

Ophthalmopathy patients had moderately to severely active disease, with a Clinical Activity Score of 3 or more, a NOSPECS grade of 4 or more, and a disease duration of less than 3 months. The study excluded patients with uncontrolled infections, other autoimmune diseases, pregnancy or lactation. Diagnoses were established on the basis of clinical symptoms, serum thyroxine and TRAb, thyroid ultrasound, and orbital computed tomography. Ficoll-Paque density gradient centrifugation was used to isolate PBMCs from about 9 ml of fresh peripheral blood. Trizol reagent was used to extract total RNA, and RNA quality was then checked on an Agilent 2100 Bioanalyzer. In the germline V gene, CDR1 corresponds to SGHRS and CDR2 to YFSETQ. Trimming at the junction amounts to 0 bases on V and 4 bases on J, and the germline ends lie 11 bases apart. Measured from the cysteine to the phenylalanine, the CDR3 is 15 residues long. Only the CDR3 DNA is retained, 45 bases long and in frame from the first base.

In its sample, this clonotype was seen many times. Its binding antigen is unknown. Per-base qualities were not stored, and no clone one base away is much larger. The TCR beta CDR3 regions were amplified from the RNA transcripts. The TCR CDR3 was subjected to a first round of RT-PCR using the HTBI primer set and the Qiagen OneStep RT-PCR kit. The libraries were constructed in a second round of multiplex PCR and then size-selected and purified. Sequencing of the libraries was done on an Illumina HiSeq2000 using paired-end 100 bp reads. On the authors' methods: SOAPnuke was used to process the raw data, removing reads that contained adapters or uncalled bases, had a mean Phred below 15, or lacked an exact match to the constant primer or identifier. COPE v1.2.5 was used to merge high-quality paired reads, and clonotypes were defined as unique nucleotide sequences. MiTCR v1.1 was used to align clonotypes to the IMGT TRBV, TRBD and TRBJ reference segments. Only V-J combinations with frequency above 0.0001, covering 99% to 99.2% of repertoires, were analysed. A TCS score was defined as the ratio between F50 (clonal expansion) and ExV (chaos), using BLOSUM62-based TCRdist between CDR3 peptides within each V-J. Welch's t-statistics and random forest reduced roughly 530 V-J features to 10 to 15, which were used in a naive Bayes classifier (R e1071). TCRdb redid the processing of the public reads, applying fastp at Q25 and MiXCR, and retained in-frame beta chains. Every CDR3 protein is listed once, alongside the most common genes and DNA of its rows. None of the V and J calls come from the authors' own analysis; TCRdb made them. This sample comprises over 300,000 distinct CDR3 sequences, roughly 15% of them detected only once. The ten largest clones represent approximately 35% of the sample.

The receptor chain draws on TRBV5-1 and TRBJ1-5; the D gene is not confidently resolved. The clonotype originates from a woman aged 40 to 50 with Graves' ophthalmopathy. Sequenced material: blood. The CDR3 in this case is CASSLVPEDNQPQHF. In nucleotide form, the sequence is TGCGCCAGCAGCTTGGTTCCAGAAGATAATCAGCCCCAGCATTTT.